The 31 T cell receptor beta chains below all came from one sample that was sequenced in a study of shared clonotypes between healthy human individuals. Only in-frame clones appear in the TCRdb table, and some are missing; sequencing was by immunoSEQ multiplex PCR. The repertoire holds under 2.5 million clones, around 92% seen once, with around 0.4% in the top ten. Sequencing was performed on naive CD4+ T cells from PBMCs. The sample's subset: CD45RA+ positively selected. These receptors came from a man younger than 35 in good health. Some clones in this sample may be carry-over from other donors' samples.

The chain combines TRBV25-1 with TRBJ2-1; D is uncertain. V was clipped by 2 bases and J by 5 bases, with 13 bases between them. Germline V gives CDR1 MGHDK, CDR2 SYGVNS. The CDR3 has 15 residues. The CDR3: CASSEAARSHNEQFF. The CDR3 region has the DNA TGTGCCAGCAGTGAAGCGGCGCGTAGCCACAATGAGCAGTTCTTC.

The rearrangement uses TRBV6-5 and TRBJ1-1; D is ambiguous. Trimming shortened V by 4 bases and J by 3 bases, and 15 bases separated the two germline ends. The CDR3 sequence is 15 residues long. Germline CDR1 and CDR2: MNHEY and SVGAGI. The CDR3 DNA is TGTGCCAGCAGTTCCGGAGGGAAGCCCCACACTGAAGCTTTCTTT. Translating gives CASSSGGKPHTEAFF.

The chain employs TRBV5-1 and TRBJ2-1; 11 bases agree with TRBD2. J lost 8 bases, V lost 0 bases, and 4 bases had no gene match. Germline CDR1 and CDR2: SGHRS and YFSETQ. This CDR3 is built from 15 residues. The CDR3 coding sequence is TGCGCCAGCAGCTTGGTTCTAGCGGGAGGCGATGAGCAGTTCTTC. Amino acid sequence: CASSLVLAGGDEQFF.

Here the CDR3 DNA reads TGTGCCAGCAGCCGACTACTCACCGGGGAGCTGTTTTTT. It is translated as CASSRLLTGELFF. The genes are TRBV11-3 and TRBJ2-2; perhaps TRBD2 as D (5 bases). Germline assignment: CDR1 SGHNT and CDR2 YENEEA. V was clipped by 5 bases and J by 4 bases, with 8 bases between them. The CDR3 is made up of 13 amino acids. Supplemented by reference TRBV11-3 and TRBJ2-2, the full variable domain reads EAGVVQSPRYKIIEKKQPVAFWCNPISGHNTLYWYLQNLGQGPELLIRYENEEAVDDSQLPKDRFSAERLKGVDSTLKIQPAELGDSAVYLCASSRLLTGELFFGEGSRLTVL.

The chain has TRBV4-1 and TRBJ1-4; D ambiguous. The CDR3 spans 16 residues. Germline CDR1 is MGHRA and CDR2 is YSYEKL. V lost 3 bases and J 0 bases, leaving 11 bases between the germline ends. CDR3 in DNA: TGCGCCAGCAGCCACAAAACTGGTACAACTAATGAAAAACTGTTTTTT. It is translated as CASSHKTGTTNEKLFF.

The chain employs TRBV7-7 and TRBJ2-7, with TRBD1 as a possible D gene (5 bases). The CDR3 has 13 amino acids. Germline loops: CDR1 SSHAT, CDR2 FNYEAQ (reference sequence). The V end was cut by 0 bases, the J end by 6 bases, with 9 bases between. CDR3 sequence (DNA): TGTGCCAGCAGCTTAGCGTGGGGCGGCGAGCAGTACTTC. This sequence encodes CASSLAWGGEQYF.

The chain combines TRBV27 with TRBJ1-1; D remains unclear. Trimming removed 7 bases at V and 9 bases at J, with 15 bases between. This CDR3 spans 12 amino acids. Germline V CDR1 and CDR2: MNHEY, SMNVEV (reference sequence). The chain's CDR3 is CASIDLGKKAFF. The CDR3 DNA is TGTGCCAGCATTGACCTCGGGAAGAAAGCTTTCTTT.

The CDR3 region is CASSLELAAEQYF. The DNA of the CDR3 is TGTGCCAGCAGCTTAGAACTAGCGGCCGAGCAGTACTTC. The rearrangement links TRBV7-7 to TRBJ2-7; TRBD2 aligns across 8 bases. V was pared by 1 base and J by 6 bases, with 2 bases of the junction left unmatched. This CDR3 comprises 13 residues. Germline V gene sequence: CDR1 SSHAT, CDR2 FNYEAQ (reference sequence).

V gene TRBV7-8 combines with J gene TRBJ2-1; the match to TRBD2 covers 9 bases. Germline values: CDR1 SGHVS, CDR2 FQNEAQ. V gave up 5 bases and J gave up 3 bases; unmatched junction bases: 8. The length of the CDR3 is 16 residues. The CDR3 here is CASSPGASGNYNEQFF. The CDR3 DNA is TGTGCCAGCAGCCCCGGAGCTAGCGGGAACTACAATGAGCAGTTCTTC.

This clone turned up a few times. The chain joins TRBV27 to TRBJ2-2; 8 bases match TRBD1. V lost 2 bases and J lost 10; bases outside the gene matches: 18. The germline CDR1 and CDR2 sequences are MNHEY and SMNVEV (reference sequence). The length of the CDR3 is 18 residues. The CDR3 is CASSLGGQGAGRGQELFF. As DNA, the CDR3 is TGTGCCAGCAGTTTAGGTGGGCAGGGGGCTGGTCGTGGCCAGGAGCTGTTTTTT.

V is TRBV19 and J is TRBJ1-5; D is undetermined. Germline CDR1 and CDR2: LNHDA and SQIVND (reference sequence). V was pared by 5 bases and J by 0 bases, with 8 bases between. The CDR3 length is 14 residues. DNA of the CDR3: TGTGCCAGTAGTCCCTTCGATAGCAATCAGCCCCAGCATTTT. Protein: CASSPFDSNQPQHF. Using reference TRBV19 and TRBJ1-5 for the parts outside the CDR3, the full variable domain is DGGITQSPKYLFRKEGQNVTLSCEQNLNHDAMYWYRQDPGQGLRLIYYSQIVNDFQKGDIAEGYSVSREKKESFPLTVTSAQKNPTAFYLCASSPFDSNQPQHFGDGTRLSIL.

The CDR3 sequence is CASSGANPGTGQFF. The CDR3, as DNA: TGTGCCAGCAGTGGAGCTAATCCAGGAACCGGGCAGTTCTTC. V is TRBV6-5 and J is TRBJ2-1; D remains ambiguous. The germline V gene encodes CDR1 MNHEY and CDR2 SVGAGI. V was pared by 5 bases and J by 12 bases, with 20 bases between. There are 14 residues in the CDR3.

This rearrangement joins TRBV2 to TRBJ2-7; 12 bases match TRBD2. The V segment lost 6 bases and the J segment 6 bases; nucleotides outside the gene matches: 9. Germline V CDR1 and CDR2: SNHLY, FYNNEI. CDR3 size: 15 residues. CDR3 protein: CASRPTSGSTGEQYF. CDR3 nucleotides: TGTGCCAGCAGGCCGACTAGCGGGAGTACCGGCGAGCAGTACTTC.

This chain connects TRBV7-9 to TRBJ1-1, with a tentative D call TRBD1 (5 bases). Germline V gene data show CDR1 as SEHNR and CDR2 as FQNEAQ (reference sequence). This CDR3 has 13 amino acids. V lost 5 bases, J lost 8 bases, and 15 bases lay in between. The CDR3 region is CASSRGPDLEAFF. Written as DNA, the CDR3 is TGTGCCAGCAGCAGGGGACCAGACCTGGAAGCTTTCTTT.

The rearrangement links TRBV27 to TRBJ2-3, with 11 bases fitting TRBD2. The CDR3 runs to 19 residues. The trim removed 0 bases at V and 1 base at J, leaving 9 bases unmatched. From germline, CDR1 is MNHEY and CDR2 SMNVEV (reference sequence). DNA for the CDR3: TGTGCCAGCAGTTTATCGCTGGTAAGACTAGCGGGACGCACAGATACGCAGTATTTT. Translating it yields CASSLSLVRLAGRTDTQYF.

The chain joins TRBV27 to TRBJ1-1, with TRBD1 identical over 7 bases. V gave up 5 bases and J gave up 4 bases; unmatched junction bases: 4. The germline gives CDR1 MNHEY, CDR2 SMNVEV (reference sequence). There are 13 residues in the CDR3. The CDR3 protein is CASSLQGITEAFF. DNA for the CDR3: TGTGCCAGCAGTCTACAGGGGATCACTGAAGCTTTCTTT.

The V and J genes are TRBV19 and TRBJ1-2; D call uncertain. The germline V and J ends were trimmed by 2 bases and 2 bases, with 12 bases remaining between them. Germline V CDR1 and CDR2: LNHDA, SQIVND (reference sequence). This CDR3 spans 15 amino acids. CDR3 sequence reads: CASSISLSGNYGYTF. CDR3 nucleotide sequence: TGTGCCAGTAGTATAAGTTTATCCGGCAACTATGGCTACACCTTC.

The V and J genes are TRBV12-5 and TRBJ2-3, with D perhaps being TRBD1 or TRBD2 (5 bases each). V was trimmed by 1 base and J by 2 bases, leaving 7 bases between them. The CDR3 has 14 amino acids. The germline V gene encodes CDR1 LGHNT and CDR2 FRNRAP. CDR3 in amino acids: CASGLGGPTDTQYF. CDR3 coding DNA: TGTGCTAGTGGTTTGGGGGGACCCACAGATACGCAGTATTTT.

This chain connects TRBV15 to TRBJ2-2; D is unresolved. This CDR3 contains 14 residues. Germline V gene lookup returns CDR1 LNHNV and CDR2 YYDKDF (reference sequence). V was clipped by 0 bases and J by 6 bases, with 8 bases between them. The CDR3 here is CATSRDIRPGELFF. Here the CDR3 DNA reads TGTGCCACCAGCAGAGATATCCGCCCCGGGGAGCTGTTTTTT.

This rearrangement joins TRBV28 to TRBJ2-1; D is uncertain. The CDR3 spans 11 residues. V was trimmed by 3 bases and J by 11 bases, leaving 8 bases between them. Germline assignment: CDR1 MDHEN and CDR2 SYDVKM. CDR3 nucleotide sequence: TGTGCCAGCAGTTTGCGGAGACAGCAGTTCTTC. Amino acid sequence: CASSLRRQQFF.

The chain couples TRBV28 to TRBJ1-2; weak D call: TRBD1 (6 bases). The CDR3 is 14 residues long. V was trimmed by 3 bases and J by 3 bases, leaving 11 bases between them. Germline CDR1 and CDR2: MDHEN and SYDVKM. The CDR3 spells CASSFGGGHYGYTF. DNA of the CDR3: TGTGCCAGCAGTTTTGGCGGGGGCCACTATGGCTACACCTTC.

This clone was counted a few times. The chain joins TRBV2 to TRBJ1-1; possible D gene TRBD1, 6 bases. In germline, CDR1 is SNHLY, CDR2 FYNNEI. V was pared by 8 bases and J by 0 bases, with 13 bases between. This CDR3 has 14 residues. The CDR3 here is CASHMGGMNTEAFF. In DNA form, the CDR3 reads TGTGCCAGCCACATGGGGGGCATGAACACTGAAGCTTTCTTT.

V is TRBV27 and J is TRBJ2-1, with 11 bases that match TRBD2. The CDR3 is 16 amino acids. Looked up from germline, CDR1 is MNHEY and CDR2 is SMNVEV (reference sequence). V lost 3 bases and J lost 5; bases outside the gene matches: 6. The CDR3 DNA follows: TGTGCCAGCAGTTTTGGGCTAGCGGGAGGTAACAATGAGCAGTTCTTC. This gives the protein CASSFGLAGGNNEQFF.

V usage is TRBV5-6 and J usage is TRBJ2-1, with 9 bases that match TRBD2. Trimming at V came to 1 base and at J to 4 bases, leaving 3 bases not matched to a gene. CDR3 size: 15 residues. Germline V gene sequence: CDR1 SGHDT, CDR2 YYEEEE. The CDR3 spells CASSLLAGKYNEQFF. CDR3 coding DNA: TGTGCCAGCAGCTTGCTAGCGGGGAAATACAATGAGCAGTTCTTC.

The chain is built from TRBV6-6 and TRBJ2-5; D is perhaps TRBD1 (5 bases). Germline values: CDR1 MNHNY, CDR2 SVGAGI (reference sequence). V lost 7 bases and J 1 base, leaving 10 bases between the germline ends. The CDR3 spans 13 residues. CDR3 DNA sequence: TGTGCCAGCAAACAGGATCGCCAAGAGACCCAGTACTTC. Its translation is CASKQDRQETQYF.

The chain employs TRBV19 and TRBJ2-3; TRBD2 matches at 8 bases. This CDR3 has 15 residues. With 5 bases clipped from V and 5 bases from J, the junction kept 9 bases outside the gene matches. Germline V CDR1 and CDR2: LNHDA, SQIVND (reference sequence). CDR3 loop: CASSDSGGVRDTQYF. In DNA, the CDR3 is TGTGCCAGTAGTGACTCGGGAGGGGTGAGAGATACGCAGTATTTT.

V gene TRBV6-6 combines with J gene TRBJ2-1; possibly TRBD1 for D (5 bases). The CDR3 sequence is 16 residues long. V lost 5 bases to trimming and J lost 9 bases, with 23 bases between them. CDR1 MNHNY and CDR2 SVGAGI come from the germline V gene (reference sequence). Here the CDR3 reads CASSQQVGTVQGEQFF. CDR3 sequence (DNA): TGTGCCAGCAGTCAACAGGTTGGCACGGTCCAGGGTGAGCAGTTCTTC.

The chain recombines TRBV5-5 with TRBJ1-2, with 9 bases fitting TRBD1. Losses at the gene ends were 4 bases for V and 3 bases for J; bases not matched to a gene: 7. The CDR3 is 15 amino acids. Germline V lookup: CDR1 SGHKS, CDR2 YYEKEE (reference sequence). The CDR3 region is CASSTRGQGHYGYTF. The DNA for the CDR3 is TGTGCCAGCAGCACCCGAGGACAGGGGCACTATGGCTACACCTTC.

V gene TRBV2 combines with J gene TRBJ2-3, with 9 bases matching TRBD1. V gave up 8 bases and J gave up 3 bases; unmatched junction bases: 6. Germline CDR1 and CDR2: SNHLY and FYNNEI. The CDR3 length is 14 residues. In nucleotides, the CDR3 is TGTGCCAGCCTTGAGGGACAGGGAACAGATACGCAGTATTTT. Translation: CASLEGQGTDTQYF.

V is TRBV21-1 and J is TRBJ2-7; the D call of TRBD2 is as the table states it, not checked on the DNA. TRBV21-1 is noted as a pseudogene. CDR3 size: 15 residues. CDR3 in amino acids: CASSGLTPDYREQYF. The CDR3 DNA is TGTGCCAGCAGCGGCCTTACCCCCGACTATAGGGAGCAGTACTTC.

Comments on this clone: This sample includes further DNA sequences coding for the same CDR3. The chain has TRBV7-8 and TRBJ2-5, with D unclear. Trimming shortened V by 1 base and J by 2 bases, and 5 bases separated the two germline ends. The CDR3 contains 13 residues. Per germline, CDR1 SGHVS and CDR2 FQNEAQ. CDR3 in DNA: TGTGCCAGCAGCTTAGGGCAGCAAGAGACCCAGTACTTC. Translated: CASSLGQQETQYF.